Below, 26 T cell receptor beta chains from the same sample are listed, as sequenced in a study of T cell repertoires in cytomegalovirus infection. MiXCR, applied by TCRdb to the reads, yields one record per CDR3 protein. The sample gives some 320,000 distinct CDR3 sequences, over 7.5% of which show up once; 3.5% to 4.5% is in the top ten. Sequenced input: PBMCs. The receptors stem from a human donor in good health (CMV status not recorded). Some clones in this sample may be carry-over from other donors' samples.

This clonotype was seen once. It may be a read error: a sequence one base away is much more abundant. The chain's CDR3 is CASSYITGRGTEAFF. CDR3 nucleotide sequence: TGTGCCAGCAGCTATATTACAGGCCGGGGGACTGAAGCTTTCTTT. V is TRBV7-2 and J is TRBJ1-1; D may be TRBD1 (5 bases). Germline assignment: CDR1 SGHTA and CDR2 FQGNSA. This CDR3 region has 15 residues. V was pared by 4 bases and J by 5 bases, with 17 bases between.

In this sample, this clonotype turned up a few times. The rearrangement uses TRBV4-2 and TRBJ2-7; TRBD2 might be the D (5 bases). From germline, CDR1 is LGHNA and CDR2 YNFKEQ. V was pared by 0 bases and J by 0 bases, with 9 bases between. This CDR3 spans 15 amino acids. The CDR3 DNA follows: TGTGCCAGCAGCCAAGACGATGGGAGCTCCTACGAGCAGTACTTC. As protein: CASSQDDGSSYEQYF.

The rearrangement joins TRBV7-6 to TRBJ1-1, with 7 bases that match TRBD1. CDR1 SGHVS and CDR2 FNYEAQ come from the germline V gene. The CDR3 sequence is 15 residues long. The V and J ends lost 1 base and 1 base, in that order; junction bases with no gene match: 3. CDR3: CASSLEGAANTEAFF. The DNA of the CDR3 is TGTGCCAGCAGCTTAGAGGGGGCTGCGAACACTGAAGCTTTCTTT.

This clonotype came up a few times. The rearrangement joins TRBV7-2 to TRBJ2-4; 8 bases are shared with TRBD2. The V and J ends lost 1 base and 6 bases, in that order; junction bases with no gene match: 5. CDR1 and CDR2 (germline): SGHTA, FQGNSA. This CDR3 is 15 amino acids long. CDR3 DNA sequence: TGTGCCAGCAGCTTAGAGGCGGCGGGGGGAAACATTCAGTACTTC. It encodes CASSLEAAGGNIQYF.

In this sample, this clonotype turned up many times. The chain has TRBV20-1 and TRBJ2-1; the D gene is possibly TRBD2 (5 bases). Germline V gives CDR1 DFQATT, CDR2 SNEGSKA (reference sequence). The CDR3 extends over 11 amino acids. V dropped 8 bases and J dropped 11 bases, with 16 bases sitting between them. The CDR3 spells CSRPDATKQFF. The CDR3 nucleotides are TGCAGTCGTCCCGATGCGACTAAGCAGTTCTTC.

This clonotype was counted at least ten times. This sequence joins TRBV7-2 and TRBJ1-2; D uncertain. The CDR3 contains 13 residues. CDR1 is SGHTA and CDR2 is FQGNSA in the germline V gene. Trimming left V 0 bases short and J 2 bases short, with 4 bases between. The CDR3 bases are TGTGCCAGCAGCTTAGCGACCAACTATGGCTACACCTTC. Its protein is CASSLATNYGYTF.

This clonotype was observed a few times. The chain recombines TRBV20-1 with TRBJ1-5, with 8 nucleotides matching TRBD1. CDR3 size: 13 residues. V lost 4 bases to trimming and J lost 6 bases; unmatched junction nucleotides: 5. The germline CDR1 and CDR2 sequences are DFQATT and SNEGSKA (reference sequence). The CDR3 sequence: CSANRGDSQPQHF. The CDR3 DNA reads TGCAGTGCTAACAGGGGGGATTCTCAGCCCCAGCATTTT.

In this sample, this clonotype turned up many times. V and J are TRBV7-2 and TRBJ2-7; 9 bases are shared with TRBD1. Unmatched junction bases numbered 13, after V lost 5 bases and J lost 5 bases. The germline CDR1 and CDR2 sequences are SGHTA and FQGNSA. The CDR3 spans 16 residues. CDR3 loop: CASSLPGGQGAHEQYF. CDR3 nucleotide sequence: TGTGCCAGCAGCCTTCCGGGGGGACAGGGTGCCCACGAGCAGTACTTC.

The chain uses TRBV24-1 and TRBJ2-7; D may be TRBD1 or TRBD2 (5 bases each). The germline CDR1 and CDR2 sequences are KGHDR and SFDVKD. V was pared by 5 bases and J by 6 bases, with 19 bases between. The CDR3 is 15 amino acids. CDR3 sequence (DNA): TGTGCCACCAGTGCCCCTGGGACCCGGGAATCCGAGCAGTACTTC. The encoded protein is CATSAPGTRESEQYF.

This clonotype was observed many times. The J gene is TRBJ1-1, the V gene TRBV7-2; D not resolved. The CDR3 loop spans 15 amino acids. Deletions cut 5 bases from V and 0 bases from J, with 13 bases between. CDR1 is SGHTA and CDR2 is FQGNSA in the germline V gene. CDR3: CASSPAVILNTEAFF. In nucleotides, the CDR3 is TGTGCCAGCAGCCCCGCAGTGATCTTGAACACTGAAGCTTTCTTT.

This clonotype was seen ten or more times. The rearrangement uses TRBV10-3 and TRBJ2-3; 7 bases align to TRBD2. After removal of 0 bases from V and 14 bases from J, the junction contained 11 bases not matched to a gene. Germline-derived CDR1 and CDR2 are ENHRY and SYGVKD. The CDR3 length is 14 residues. The CDR3 loop reads CAISESIAGAGGYF. The DNA of the CDR3 is TGTGCCATCAGTGAGTCGATAGCGGGCGCCGGCGGGTATTTT.

This clonotype was seen at least ten times. V gene TRBV7-2 combines with J gene TRBJ2-5; no firm D call. Trimming took off 1 base at V and 7 bases at J, with 10 bases between the two ends. CDR1 SGHTA and CDR2 FQGNSA come from the germline V gene. The CDR3 consists of 13 residues. The CDR3 coding sequence is TGTGCCAGCAGCTTAGGGTCCCTGGGGACCCAGTACTTC. Translating gives CASSLGSLGTQYF.

This clonotype was observed at least ten times. The genes are TRBV7-2 and TRBJ2-1, with TRBD2 identical over 14 bases. The CDR3 spans 17 residues. Trimming at V came to 1 base and at J to 5 bases, leaving 4 bases not matched to a gene. Germline values: CDR1 SGHTA, CDR2 FQGNSA. The CDR3 reads CASSLDGTSGGNNEQFF. DNA of the CDR3: TGTGCCAGCAGCTTAGACGGGACTAGCGGGGGTAACAATGAGCAGTTCTTC. The complete variable domain, with remaining parts taken from reference TRBV7-2 and TRBJ2-1, reads GAGVSQSPSNKVTEKGKDVELRCDPISGHTALYWYRQSLGQGLEFLIYFQGNSAPDKSGLPSDRFSAERTGGSVSTLTIQRTQQEDSAVYLCASSLDGTSGGNNEQFFGPGTRLTVL.

This clonotype was seen at least ten times. J is TRBJ2-3 and V is TRBV7-2; D possibly matches TRBD1 or TRBD2 (6 bases each). Germline V gives CDR1 SGHTA, CDR2 FQGNSA. V lost 3 bases, J lost 3 bases, and 13 bases lay in between. The CDR3 is made up of 15 amino acids. The CDR3 protein is CASSFRGLGTDTQYF. The CDR3 region has the DNA TGTGCCAGCAGCTTCCGGGGGCTTGGAACAGATACGCAGTATTTT.

This clonotype was detected only a few times. V gene TRBV7-9 combines with J gene TRBJ1-6; D is uncertain. The V end lost 5 bases, the J end lost 6 bases, and 14 bases lay between the germline ends. Germline assignment: CDR1 SEHNR and CDR2 FQNEAQ (reference sequence). This CDR3 comprises 15 residues. The CDR3 nucleotides read TGTGCCAGCAGCCCGAGAGCGGATTTTAATTCACCCCTCCACTTT. Its protein product is CASSPRADFNSPLHF.

This clonotype was found a few times. The chain is built from TRBV6-2 or TRBV6-3 and TRBJ2-2; possibly TRBD2 for D (5 bases). Trimming removed 4 bases from V and 4 bases from J, with 10 bases in between. Germline-derived CDR1 and CDR2 are MNHEY and SVGEGT. The CDR3 is 14 amino acids. CDR3 in DNA: TGTGCCAGCAGTTCCAGGACTCTCACCGGGGAGCTGTTTTTT. Translation gives CASSSRTLTGELFF.

This clonotype was counted ten times or more. J is TRBJ2-1 and V is TRBV23-1, with D possibly matching TRBD1 (5 bases). TRBV23-1 falls under the ORF class, with uncertain function. This CDR3 has 14 residues. Trimming shortened V by 4 bases and J by 5 bases, and 12 bases separated the two germline ends. This CDR3 reads CASSRLTADNEQFF. The CDR3 bases are TGCGCCAGCAGTCGTCTGACAGCAGACAATGAGCAGTTCTTC.

This clonotype showed up many times. V gene TRBV7-6 combines with J gene TRBJ1-5; D possibly corresponds to TRBD1 (6 bases). The germline CDR1 and CDR2 sequences are SGHVS and FNYEAQ. With 4 bases removed from V and 2 bases from J, the gap between germline ends came to 15 bases. CDR3 length: 16 amino acids. DNA for the CDR3: TGTGCCAGCAGCTGGGAACAGGGCGGGGGCAATCAGCCCCAGCATTTT. Translation gives CASSWEQGGGNQPQHF.

This clonotype was detected many times. The rearrangement joins TRBV11-2 to TRBJ2-1; 14 positions match TRBD2. Unmatched junction bases numbered 5, after V lost 5 bases and J lost 5 bases. The germline CDR1 and CDR2 sequences are SGHAT and FQNNGV. This CDR3 region has 16 residues. CDR3 sequence: CASSMTSGGVDNEQFF. The CDR3 region has the DNA TGTGCCAGCAGCATGACTAGCGGGGGGGTCGACAATGAGCAGTTCTTC.

This clonotype was picked up many times. This sequence joins TRBV19 and TRBJ1-2; 9 nucleotides agree with TRBD1. With 3 bases clipped from V and 5 bases from J, the junction kept 7 bases outside the gene matches. The CDR3 spans 15 residues. Germline CDR1 is LNHDA and CDR2 is SQIVND (reference sequence). CDR3 sequence (DNA): TGTGCCAGTAGTATCCTTTGGACAGGGGTATATGGCTACACCTTC. Amino acid sequence: CASSILWTGVYGYTF.

The chain is built from TRBV6-6 and TRBJ2-1; 8 bases map to TRBD1. This CDR3 spans 14 amino acids. V dropped 7 bases and J dropped 10; count of bases not matched to a gene: 12. Per the germline V gene, CDR1 is MNHNY and CDR2 is SVGAGI (reference sequence). Written as DNA, the CDR3 is TGTGCCAGCAACAAGGACAGGGTAATACTGGAGCAGTTCTTC. Translating it yields CASNKDRVILEQFF.

This clonotype has only a few counts. V usage is TRBV10-3 and J usage is TRBJ1-5; D ambiguous. Trimming removed 4 bases at V and 1 base at J, with 5 bases between. The CDR3 spans 13 residues. The germline gives CDR1 ENHRY, CDR2 SYGVKD. The CDR3 sequence is CAISVDSNQPQHF. The CDR3 DNA is TGTGCCATCAGTGTGGACAGCAATCAGCCCCAGCATTTT.

This clonotype was observed at least ten times. One end of the junction fails to match germline, which may point to a read error. V and J are TRBV5-4 and TRBJ1-1, with D perhaps matching TRBD1 (6 bases). The CDR3 loop spans 15 amino acids. Germline assignment: CDR1 SGHNT and CDR2 YYREEE (reference sequence). The CDR3: CVSTISGAAYTEAFF. In DNA, the CDR3 is TGTGTCAGCACGATCTCAGGGGCAGCGTACACTGAAGCTTTCTTT.

This clonotype was observed many times. The chain links TRBV11-3 to TRBJ2-1; TRBD1 matches at 9 bases. This CDR3 is 17 amino acids long. V was clipped by 1 base and J by 2 bases; unmatched bases: 6. Per germline, CDR1 SGHNT and CDR2 YENEEA. CDR3 sequence (DNA): TGTGCCAGCAGCTTAGGTATAGGACAGGGGACCTACAATGAGCAGTTCTTC. It specifies CASSLGIGQGTYNEQFF.

This clonotype was seen more than once but under ten times. CDR3 sequence (DNA): TGCAGCGTTGAGAACGGACAGGGGGACTACGAGCAGTACTTC. Translating gives CSVENGQGDYEQYF. This sequence joins TRBV29-1 and TRBJ2-7; 10 positions agree with TRBD1. CDR3 length equals 14 residues. Per germline, CDR1 SQVTM and CDR2 ANQGSEA. V was pared by 3 bases and J by 3 bases, with 5 bases of the junction left unmatched.

In its sample, this clonotype was seen many times. The genes are TRBV7-9 and TRBJ1-4, with TRBD1 identical over 11 bases. In germline, CDR1 is SEHNR, CDR2 FQNEAQ (reference sequence). The ends lost 5 bases at V and 8 bases at J; junction bases unmatched: 10. CDR3 size: 16 residues. In nucleotides, the CDR3 is TGTGCCAGCAGCCCGGACAGGGGGCGAGTGGAGGAAAAACTGTTTTTT. Its translation is CASSPDRGRVEEKLFF.